What follows is one T cell receptor beta chain and its context. The target of this receptor is not known. One base away there is no much larger clone; base qualities are not given. This entry belongs to a study of control samples from healthy donors and cancer patients (TCRdb year 2020). Libraries were made using the immunoSEQ multiplex PCR assay. Not all clones reach the TCRdb copy of this immuneACCESS table, which keeps in-frame sequences only. Checked studies attribute under half of the gap to unresolved V genes and leave the rest unexplained. The sample records 110,000 or so clones, around nine tenths of which are singletons. The ten largest make up 3.5% to 4.5% of the sample. Deletion took 5 bases off V and 8 bases off J, with a span of 16 bases between the germline ends. Counted from cysteine to phenylalanine, this CDR3 has 13 amino acids. The retained sequence is limited to the CDR3, 39 bases, with the frame set at the first base. Via the germline V gene, CDR1 is MNHEY and CDR2 SVGAGI.

The material sequenced was blood. The rearranged segments are TRBV6-5 and TRBJ2-7; 6 matching bases give a weak D call of TRBD2. The TCR was taken from a human donor in good health. The donor label of this sample is uncertain. The CDR3 sequence is CASSRGLALQQYF. In nucleotide form, the sequence is TGTGCCAGCAGTCGGGGACTGGCCTTACAGCAGTACTTC.